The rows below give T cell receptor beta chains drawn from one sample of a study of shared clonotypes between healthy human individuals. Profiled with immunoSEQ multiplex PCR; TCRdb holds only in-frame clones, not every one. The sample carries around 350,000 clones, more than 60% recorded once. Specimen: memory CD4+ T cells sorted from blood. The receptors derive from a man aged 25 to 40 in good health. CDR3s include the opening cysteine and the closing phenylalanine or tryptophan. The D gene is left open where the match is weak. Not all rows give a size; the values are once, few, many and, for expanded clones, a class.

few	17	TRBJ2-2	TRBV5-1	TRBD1	TGCGCCAGCAGTATCCTGGGGACAGGCGGTGGGACCGGGGAGCTGTTTTTT	CASSILGTGGGTGELFF
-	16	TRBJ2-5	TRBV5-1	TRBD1	TGCGCCAGCAGCTTGGGCGACAGGGGACTCCAAGAGACCCAGTACTTC	CASSLGDRGLQETQYF
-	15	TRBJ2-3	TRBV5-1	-	TGCGCCAGCAGCTTGGGGACAGTAGGGACAGATACGCAGTATTTT	CASSLGTVGTDTQYF
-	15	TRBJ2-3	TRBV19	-	TGTGCCAGTAGTATCTCTGCAGTTAGCACAGATACGCAGTATTTT	CASSISAVSTDTQYF
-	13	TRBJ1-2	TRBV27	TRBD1	TGTGCCAGCAGGTTGGACAGGCACTATGGCTACACCTTC	CASRLDRHYGYTF
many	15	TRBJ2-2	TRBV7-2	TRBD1	TGTGCCAGCAGCCCACGGACAGGGGATGCCGGGGAGCTGTTTTTT	CASSPRTGDAGELFF
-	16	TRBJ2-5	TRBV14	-	TGTGCCAGCAGCCAAGATCTTGCTGAGCCAGGAGAGACCCAGTACTTC	CASSQDLAEPGETQYF
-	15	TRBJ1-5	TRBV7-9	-	TGTGCCAGCAGCAAGGGCAGGGGTCCTCGGCAGCCCCAGCATTTT	CASSKGRGPRQPQHF
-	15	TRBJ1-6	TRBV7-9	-	TGTGCCAGCAGCGCTGTGGGGGGCGGCGGTTCACCCCTCCACTTT	CASSAVGGGGSPLHF
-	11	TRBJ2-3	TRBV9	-	TGTGCCGGGATTGTTCCAAATACGCAGTATTTT	CAGIVPNTQYF
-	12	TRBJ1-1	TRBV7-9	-	TGTGCCAGCAGCTATAGTGGATCTGAAGCTTTCTTT	CASSYSGSEAFF
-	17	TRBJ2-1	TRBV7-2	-	TGTGCCAGCAGCCAAGAAAAGGGGCCCGGCTCCTACAATGAGCAGTTCTTC	CASSQEKGPGSYNEQFF
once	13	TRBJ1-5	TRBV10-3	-	TGTGCCATCAGTGAGTCAAGGGATCAGCCCCAGCATTTT	CAISESRDQPQHF
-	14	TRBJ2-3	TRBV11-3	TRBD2	TGTGCCAGCAGCTATAGCGGGAGGGAGGATACGCAGTATTTT	CASSYSGREDTQYF
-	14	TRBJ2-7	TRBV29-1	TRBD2	TGCAGCGTTCTAGGGCTAGCGGGATTATACGAGCAGTACTTC	CSVLGLAGLYEQYF
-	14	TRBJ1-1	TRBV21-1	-	TGTGCCAGCTCGCGTCCGGGGCAGAGAGATGAAGCTTTCTTT	CASSRPGQRDEAFF
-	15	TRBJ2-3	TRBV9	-	TGTGCCAGCAGCCCCACTGAGTGGAGGACAGATACGCAGTATTTT	CASSPTEWRTDTQYF
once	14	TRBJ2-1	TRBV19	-	TGTGCCAGTAGTATAGACCCCACAGGGAATGAGCAGTTCTTC	CASSIDPTGNEQFF
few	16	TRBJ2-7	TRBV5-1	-	TGCGCCAGCAGCCCTGAGGGGACGAGGAACTCCTACGAGCAGTACTTC	CASSPEGTRNSYEQYF
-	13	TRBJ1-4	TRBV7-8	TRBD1	TGTGCCAGCAGCACCCACAGGGGTGAAAAACTGTTTTTT	CASSTHRGEKLFF
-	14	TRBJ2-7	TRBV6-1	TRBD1	TGTGCCAGCAGAACAGGGGCCCTCTTGGGCGAGCAGTACTTC	CASRTGALLGEQYF
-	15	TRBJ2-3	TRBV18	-	TGTGCCAGCTCACCACCCGGGCAGGGCTCAGATACGCAGTATTTT	CASSPPGQGSDTQYF
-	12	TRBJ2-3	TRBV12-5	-	TGTGCTAGTGGTTCAGTTTCCGATACGCAGTATTTT	CASGSVSDTQYF
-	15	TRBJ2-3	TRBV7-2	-	TGTGCCAGCAGCTTATATCCGGGTCCATCAGATACGCAGTATTTT	CASSLYPGPSDTQYF
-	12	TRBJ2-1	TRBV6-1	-	TGTGCCAGCAGGTCTAGGAACAATGAGCAGTTCTTC	CASRSRNNEQFF
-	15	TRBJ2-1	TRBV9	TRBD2	TGTGCCAGCAGTGCCGGGACTAGTACTTTTGGGGAGCAGTTCTTC	CASSAGTSTFGEQFF
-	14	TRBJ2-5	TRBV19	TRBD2	TGTGCCAGTAGTACAGCACTAGCGGGAGAGACCCAGTACTTC	CASSTALAGETQYF
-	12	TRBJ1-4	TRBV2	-	TGTGCCAGCAGGAGGGACTCTGAAAAACTGTTTTTT	CASRRDSEKLFF
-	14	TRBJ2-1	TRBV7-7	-	TGTGCCAGCAGCTTGTCTGGGGGGTCGAGGGAGCAGTTCTTC	CASSLSGGSREQFF
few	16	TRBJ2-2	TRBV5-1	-	TGCGCCAGCAGCTCACCTAAGGGGGGGAACACCGGGGAGCTGTTTTTT	CASSSPKGGNTGELFF
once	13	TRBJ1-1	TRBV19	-	TGTGCCAGTAGTATATCGGCAGGCGCTGAAGCTTTCTTT	CASSISAGAEAFF
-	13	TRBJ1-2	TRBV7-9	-	TGTGCCAGCAGCCGTGGGTCGGGGTATGGCTACACCTTC	CASSRGSGYGYTF
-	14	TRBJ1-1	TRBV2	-	TGTGCCAGCAGTGGAGGTGGGAGAGACACTGAAGCTTTCTTT	CASSGGGRDTEAFF
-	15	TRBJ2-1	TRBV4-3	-	TGCGCCAGCAGCCAAGATTTGTTGGGGGTTTATGAGCAGTTCTTC	CASSQDLLGVYEQFF
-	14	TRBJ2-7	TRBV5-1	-	TGCGCCAGCAGCTTGTTCGACAGAAATTACGAGCAGTACTTC	CASSLFDRNYEQYF
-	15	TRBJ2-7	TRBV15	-	TGTGCCACCAGCAGAGATGGGCAGGGCCCCTACGAGCAGTACTTC	CATSRDGQGPYEQYF
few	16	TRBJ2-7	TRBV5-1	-	TGCGCCAGCAGTCCCCCGTCCAACAGGGAGGTGTACGAGCAGTACTTC	CASSPPSNREVYEQYF
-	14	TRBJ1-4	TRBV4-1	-	TGCGCCAGCAGCCAAATAGGTATTGAGACAGAGCTGTTTTTT	CASSQIGIETELFF
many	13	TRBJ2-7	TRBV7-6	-	TGTGCCAGCAGCGGTTACAAGACAAACGAGCAGTACTTC	CASSGYKTNEQYF
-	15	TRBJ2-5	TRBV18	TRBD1	TGTGCCAGCTCACCGAAAGACAGGGGGTCGGAGACCCAGTACTTC	CASSPKDRGSETQYF
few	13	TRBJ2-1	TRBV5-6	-	TGTGCCAGCAGCTTGGTCGGACGGCCGGCGCAGTTCTTC	CASSLVGRPAQFF
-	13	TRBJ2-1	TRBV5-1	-	TGCGCCAGCAGCTCTGACATATACAATGAGCAGTTCTTC	CASSSDIYNEQFF
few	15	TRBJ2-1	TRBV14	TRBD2	TGTGCCAGCAGCCAAGGAGGACTAGCTGGGAATGAGCAGTTCTTC	CASSQGGLAGNEQFF
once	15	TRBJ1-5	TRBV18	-	TGTGCCAGCTCACCCTGGCAGGGCATTGATCAGCCCCAGCATTTT	CASSPWQGIDQPQHF
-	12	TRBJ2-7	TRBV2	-	TGTGCCAGCAGCGTCGTCCCCTACGAGCAGTACTTC	CASSVVPYEQYF
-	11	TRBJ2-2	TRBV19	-	TGTGCCAGTAGACAGCAGGGGGAGCTGTTTTTT	CASRQQGELFF
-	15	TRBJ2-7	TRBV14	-	TGTGCCAGCAGCTCGTGGGGACTGCTAGCCTACGAGCAGTACTTC	CASSSWGLLAYEQYF
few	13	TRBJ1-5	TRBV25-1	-	TGTGCCAGCAGTGATGGCCCGAATCAGCCCCAGCATTTT	CASSDGPNQPQHF
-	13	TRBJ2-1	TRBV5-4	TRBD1	TGTGCCAGCAGCTTGACAGGGGTGAATGAGCAGTTCTTC	CASSLTGVNEQFF
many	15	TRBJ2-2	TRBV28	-	TGTGCCAGCAGTTTGTGGGGCGGGAACACCGGGGAGCTGTTTTTT	CASSLWGGNTGELFF
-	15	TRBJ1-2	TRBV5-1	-	TGCGCCAGCAGCTTGGGGCAGGGATCATCCTATGGCTACACCTTC	CASSLGQGSSYGYTF
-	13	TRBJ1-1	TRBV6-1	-	TGTGCCAGCAGCCAGGACACGAACACTGAAGCTTTCTTT	CASSQDTNTEAFF
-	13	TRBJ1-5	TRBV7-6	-	TGTGCCAGCAGCTTAGGGCCAACAGGGCCCCAGCATTTT	CASSLGPTGPQHF
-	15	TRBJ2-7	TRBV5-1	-	TGCGCCAGCAGCACTGGGAGGAGCAGCTCCTACGAGCAGTACTTC	CASSTGRSSSYEQYF
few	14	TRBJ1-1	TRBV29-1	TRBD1	TGCAGCGTTGGGGTTGGGACAGGGTCGATTGGGGCTTTCTTT	CSVGVGTGSIGAFF
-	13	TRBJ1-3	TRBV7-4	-	TGTGCCAGCAGCCCCTTTGTTGGAAACACCATATATTTT	CASSPFVGNTIYF
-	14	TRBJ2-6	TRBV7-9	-	TGTGCCAGCAGCTCTATCTCTGGGGCCAACGTCCTGACTTTC	CASSSISGANVLTF
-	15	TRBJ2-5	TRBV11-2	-	TGTGCCAGCACCACCCTGGGGCAGATCCAAGAGACCCAGTACTTC	CASTTLGQIQETQYF
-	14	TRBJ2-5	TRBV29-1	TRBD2	TGCAGCGTTCTTCCTGGCGGGAGGGGGGAGACCCAGTACTTC	CSVLPGGRGETQYF
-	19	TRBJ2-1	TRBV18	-	TGTGCCAGCTCCTTATTCGGGGGCCACCGTCCTAGCTCCTACAATGAGCAGTTCTTC	CASSLFGGHRPSSYNEQFF